The present T cell receptor beta chain was sequenced within a study of PD-L1 blockade in urothelial cancer. Study overall: Male sex and bladder-origin urothelial cancer were recorded for about nine tenths of the roughly 29 patients.

The germline gives CDR1 WNHNN, CDR2 SYGVQD (reference sequence). This CDR3 contains 15 residues. The J segment lost 1 base and the V segment lost 10 bases, leaving 8 bases of the junction unmatched. Method: immunoSEQ multiplex PCR; TCRdb's copy keeps in-frame clones and lacks some. The table includes around 80,000 clones, approximately 90% detected once. Sequenced here: PBMCs, sampled around atezolizumab (anti-PD-L1) treatment. The TCR comes from a woman in her 70s with urothelial cancer. The genes are TRBV10-1 and TRBJ2-2; 8 bases match TRBD1. The CDR3 sequence: CATYTGTGNTGELFF. CDR3 bases: TGCGCCACCTATACCGGGACAGGGAACACCGGGGAGCTGTTTTTT.